A single sample gave rise to the 3 T cell receptor beta chains below, sequenced in a study of shared clonotypes between healthy human individuals. Here immunoSEQ multiplex PCR was the method, and the copy in TCRdb shows in-frame clones only, minus some. This table has over 700,000 clones, about two thirds appearing once. The sample consisted of memory CD4+ T cells sorted from blood. The subset denotes: CD45RA-negative fraction. These receptors came from a young woman in good health.

The gene calls are TRBV2 and TRBJ2-7, with 7 bases that match TRBD2. The CDR3 spans 13 residues. After removal of 7 bases from V and 0 bases from J, the junction contained 3 bases not matched to a gene. The germline CDR1 and CDR2 sequences are SNHLY and FYNNEI. Here the CDR3 DNA reads TGTGCCAGCACAGCGGGGCCCTCCTACGAGCAGTACTTC. This encodes CASTAGPSYEQYF.

The J gene is TRBJ1-2, the V gene TRBV18; 7 nucleotides align to TRBD1. Germline V gene lookup returns CDR1 KGHSH and CDR2 LQKENI. V dropped 3 bases and J dropped 3; count of bases not matched to a gene: 7. The CDR3 runs to 15 residues. The CDR3 DNA reads as TGTGCCAGCTCACCGCGGGACAGCTCTGACTATGGCTACACCTTC. This encodes CASSPRDSSDYGYTF.

The rearrangement joins TRBV5-1 to TRBJ2-1; tentative D call: TRBD2 (6 bases). Trimming took off 1 base at V and 5 bases at J, with 13 bases between the two ends. CDR1 and CDR2 from the germline V gene are SGHRS and YFSETQ. The CDR3 runs 15 residues. CDR3 bases: TGCGCCAGCAGCTTGAAGCCTAGCGAAAACAATGAGCAGTTCTTC. It yields the protein CASSLKPSENNEQFF.